A selection of T cell receptor beta chains follows, all from one sample in a study of blood T cell repertoires in COVID-19. Data came from immunoSEQ multiplex PCR; TCRdb stores just in-frame clones and leaves some out. In the table there are some 190,000 clones, 84% of which are singletons. Input material: PBMCs or T cells enriched from blood (not recorded which). The receptors originated from a woman in her thirties who had been exposed to COVID-19. The CDR3 runs from the conserved cysteine through the conserved F or W. A D gene is named only where the DNA matches it firmly. Some rows have no size entry. The others give once, few or many, or a class for an expanded clone.

j_gene: TRBJ1-2; d_gene: -; v_gene: TRBV5-1; abundance: -; CDR3aa: CASSLAAMTDYGYTF; CDR3nt: TGCGCCAGCAGCTTAGCGGCGATGACTGACTATGGCTACACCTTC
j_gene: TRBJ1-1; d_gene: TRBD1; v_gene: TRBV11-2; abundance: -; CDR3aa: CASSLVLGTRRTGYLRAFF; CDR3nt: TGTGCCAGCAGCTTAGTTCTAGGAACGAGGCGGACAGGGTACCTCCGAGCTTTCTTT
j_gene: TRBJ2-2; d_gene: TRBD1; v_gene: TRBV7-2; abundance: once; CDR3aa: CATGTGWNTGELFF; CDR3nt: TGTGCCACCGGGACAGGTTGGAACACCGGGGAGCTGTTTTTT
j_gene: TRBJ2-1; d_gene: TRBD1; v_gene: TRBV3-1/TRBV3-2; abundance: -; CDR3aa: CASTGTGMNEQFF; CDR3nt: TGTGCCAGCACCGGGACAGGGATGAATGAGCAGTTCTTC
j_gene: TRBJ2-1; d_gene: TRBD2; v_gene: TRBV27; abundance: -; CDR3aa: CASRAGGSYNEQFF; CDR3nt: TGTGCCAGCAGGGCGGGGGGATCCTACAATGAGCAGTTCTTC
j_gene: TRBJ1-2; d_gene: TRBD1; v_gene: TRBV2; abundance: -; CDR3aa: CASRPPGQGASYGYTF; CDR3nt: TGTGCCAGCAGGCCTCCGGGACAGGGGGCGAGCTATGGCTACACCTTC
j_gene: TRBJ1-2; d_gene: -; v_gene: TRBV6-5; abundance: -; CDR3aa: CAGRGDYGYTF; CDR3nt: TGTGCCGGCCGGGGGGACTATGGCTACACCTTC
j_gene: TRBJ1-2; d_gene: -; v_gene: TRBV7-3; abundance: -; CDR3aa: CASSFGGLDGYTF; CDR3nt: TGTGCCAGCAGCTTCGGGGGTTTGGATGGCTACACCTTC
j_gene: TRBJ2-1; d_gene: -; v_gene: TRBV2; abundance: -; CDR3aa: CASSERRDNEQFF; CDR3nt: TGTGCCAGCAGTGAGCGCAGGGACAATGAGCAGTTCTTC
j_gene: TRBJ2-3; d_gene: TRBD2; v_gene: TRBV14; abundance: -; CDR3aa: CASSQGWGGGFDTQYF; CDR3nt: TGTGCCAGCAGCCAAGGATGGGGCGGGGGTTTTGATACGCAGTATTTT
j_gene: TRBJ1-4; d_gene: TRBD1; v_gene: TRBV5-5; abundance: -; CDR3aa: CASSLYLRDSSPNEKLFF; CDR3nt: TGTGCCAGCAGCTTATATCTTAGGGACAGCAGCCCTAATGAAAAACTGTTTTTT
j_gene: TRBJ1-3; d_gene: TRBD1; v_gene: TRBV9; abundance: -; CDR3aa: CASSVATGTGNTIYF; CDR3nt: TGTGCCAGCAGCGTAGCGACAGGGACTGGAAACACCATATATTTT
j_gene: TRBJ2-7; d_gene: TRBD1; v_gene: TRBV10-3; abundance: -; CDR3aa: CAISEFDRGRSGEQYF; CDR3nt: TGTGCCATCAGTGAATTCGACAGGGGACGGTCCGGGGAGCAGTACTTC
j_gene: TRBJ2-1; d_gene: TRBD2; v_gene: TRBV4-1; abundance: -; CDR3aa: CASSLRTSGGAGQSYNEQFF; CDR3nt: TGCGCCAGCAGCCTTCGGACTAGCGGGGGTGCAGGTCAATCCTACAATGAGCAGTTCTTC
j_gene: TRBJ2-1; d_gene: TRBD2; v_gene: TRBV10-1; abundance: -; CDR3aa: CASIAGGPYNEQFF; CDR3nt: TGCGCCAGCATTGCGGGGGGGCCCTACAATGAGCAGTTCTTC
j_gene: TRBJ2-7; d_gene: TRBD1; v_gene: TRBV2; abundance: few; CDR3aa: CASSALGQGWYEQYF; CDR3nt: TGTGCCAGCAGTGCCCTTGGACAGGGGTGGTACGAGCAGTACTTC
j_gene: TRBJ1-5; d_gene: -; v_gene: TRBV27; abundance: few; CDR3aa: CASSMAGRLGNQPQHF; CDR3nt: TGTGCCAGCAGTATGGCAGGGAGGCTTGGCAATCAGCCCCAGCATTTT
j_gene: TRBJ1-2; d_gene: -; v_gene: TRBV25-1; abundance: -; CDR3aa: CASSELARNYGYTF; CDR3nt: TGTGCCAGCAGTGAATTGGCCAGGAACTATGGCTACACCTTC
j_gene: TRBJ2-3; d_gene: -; v_gene: TRBV2; abundance: once; CDR3aa: CASVKRGTDTQYF; CDR3nt: TGTGCCAGCGTAAAAAGGGGAACAGATACGCAGTATTTT
j_gene: TRBJ2-1; d_gene: -; v_gene: TRBV5-5; abundance: -; CDR3aa: CASSHPGQNTNEQFF; CDR3nt: TGTGCCAGCAGCCACCCTGGGCAGAATACCAATGAGCAGTTCTTC
j_gene: TRBJ1-5; d_gene: -; v_gene: TRBV6-2/TRBV6-3; abundance: -; CDR3aa: CASSLTGLNQPQHF; CDR3nt: TGTGCCAGCAGTCTCACAGGGCTCAATCAGCCCCAGCATTTT
j_gene: TRBJ1-1; d_gene: -; v_gene: TRBV21-1; abundance: -; CDR3aa: CASTCHSGNTEAFF; CDR3nt: TGTGCCAGCACCTGTCACAGCGGGAACACTGAAGCTTTCTTT
j_gene: TRBJ2-7; d_gene: -; v_gene: TRBV3-1/TRBV3-2; abundance: -; CDR3aa: CASSQDLGVSYEQYF; CDR3nt: TGTGCCAGCAGCCAAGATCTGGGCGTATCCTACGAGCAGTACTTC
j_gene: TRBJ1-1; d_gene: TRBD1; v_gene: TRBV6-5; abundance: -; CDR3aa: CASSRRDRATEAFF; CDR3nt: TGTGCCAGCAGCCGGAGAGACAGGGCGACTGAAGCTTTCTTT
j_gene: TRBJ2-3; d_gene: -; v_gene: TRBV14; abundance: -; CDR3aa: CASSVRLTDTQYF; CDR3nt: TGTGCCAGCAGCGTGCGGCTCACAGATACGCAGTATTTT
j_gene: TRBJ1-2; d_gene: TRBD1; v_gene: TRBV14; abundance: -; CDR3aa: CASSRAGQGPYGYTF; CDR3nt: TGTGCCAGCAGCCGCGCCGGACAGGGTCCCTATGGCTACACCTTC
j_gene: TRBJ1-2; d_gene: TRBD1; v_gene: TRBV27; abundance: -; CDR3aa: CASSLNVGTATNYGYTF; CDR3nt: TGTGCCAGCAGTTTAAATGTCGGGACAGCGACTAACTATGGCTACACCTTC
j_gene: TRBJ2-3; d_gene: -; v_gene: TRBV27; abundance: -; CDR3aa: CASSPLLGGGGDTQYF; CDR3nt: TGTGCCAGCAGTCCCCTCCTGGGCGGGGGCGGAGATACGCAGTATTTT
j_gene: TRBJ1-4; d_gene: -; v_gene: TRBV18; abundance: -; CDR3aa: CASFSGSPEEKLFF; CDR3nt: TGTGCCAGCTTCTCCGGGAGCCCCGAGGAAAAACTGTTTTTT
j_gene: TRBJ1-2; d_gene: -; v_gene: TRBV28; abundance: -; CDR3aa: CASSDNRGAVGEFGYTF; CDR3nt: TGTGCCAGCAGTGATAACCGCGGAGCAGTAGGAGAGTTTGGCTACACCTTC
j_gene: TRBJ2-1; d_gene: -; v_gene: TRBV7-2; abundance: -; CDR3aa: CASRTDSSSYNEQFF; CDR3nt: TGTGCCAGCAGAACCGACAGCAGCTCCTACAATGAGCAGTTCTTC